This is a list of T cell receptor beta chains from one sample in a study of blood T cell repertoires in COVID-19. The protocol was immunoSEQ multiplex PCR, while the TCRdb copy is restricted to in-frame clones and leaves out a portion. The top ten hold roughly two fifths of the sample, which has 150,000 or so clones, approximately 80% seen once. The sequenced material came from peripheral blood. The receptors derive from a human donor in a cohort sampled during active COVID-19. Both conserved end residues are part of each CDR3. Fields, in order: V gene, D gene, clone size, J gene, CDR3 DNA, CDR3 protein. D genes are given only for firm matches. Only part of the rows carry a size: once, few, many, or a class if the clone is expanded.

>TRBV12-5|-|-|TRBJ1-1
TGTGCTAGTGGTTTTCCGGGTGAAGCTTTCTTT
CASGFPGEAFF
>TRBV5-1|-|-|TRBJ1-2
TGCGCCAGCAGCTTGTCGGGGGGGGCGAACTATGGCTACACCTTC
CASSLSGGANYGYTF
>TRBV5-4|-|once|TRBJ2-1
TGTGCCAGCAGCCCCCAGGACACTCCCTACAATGAGCAGTTCTTC
CASSPQDTPYNEQFF
>TRBV18|-|-|TRBJ1-6
TGTGCCAGCTCACCTACAGTCACATCACCCCTCCACTTT
CASSPTVTSPLHF
>TRBV6-5|-|-|TRBJ1-4
TGTGCCAGCAGAGGTGGGACATTCGGGGAAAAACTGTTTTTT
CASRGGTFGEKLFF
>TRBV5-1|-|-|TRBJ1-1
TGCGCCAGCAGCCTTCCGGGACAGAACACTGAAGCTTTCTTT
CASSLPGQNTEAFF
>TRBV5-6|TRBD1|-|TRBJ1-3
TGTGCCAGCAGCGCACAGGGGGTTTATGCTGGAAACACCATATATTTT
CASSAQGVYAGNTIYF
>TRBV11-3|TRBD1|-|TRBJ1-1
TGTGCCAGCAGCGGACAGGGGTTGGGAACTGAAGCTTTCTTT
CASSGQGLGTEAFF
>TRBV3-1/TRBV3-2|-|-|TRBJ2-7
TGTGCCAGCAGCCGCCGGGGGGCGGGGGAGCAGTACTTC
CASSRRGAGEQYF
>TRBV6-2/TRBV6-3|TRBD1|once|TRBJ1-3
TGTGCCAGCAGCCCTCCCCCGGGACAGGGTGCTGGAAACACCATATATTTT
CASSPPPGQGAGNTIYF
>TRBV27|TRBD2|-|TRBJ2-5
TGTGCCAGCAGTTTAGGTGCGGGGGGGCAGGAGACCCAGTACTTC
CASSLGAGGQETQYF
>TRBV7-2|-|few|TRBJ1-4
TGTGCCAGCAGCGGTCAGGGTAGGAGTGAAAAACTGTTTTTT
CASSGQGRSEKLFF
>TRBV7-8|TRBD2|-|TRBJ2-5
TGTGCCAGCAGCTTAGGACTAGCGGGGGCCGCTAAACAAGAGACCCAGTACTTC
CASSLGLAGAAKQETQYF
>TRBV2|TRBD1|-|TRBJ1-4
TGTGCCAGCAGTGAAGGGGACAGGTTAAATGAAAAACTGTTTTTT
CASSEGDRLNEKLFF
>TRBV5-6|TRBD1|once|TRBJ2-4
TGTGCCAGCAGCGGGACAGGGGGCGAGTACATTCAGTACTTC
CASSGTGGEYIQYF
>TRBV7-2|TRBD1|-|TRBJ1-2
TGTGCCAGCAGCCCGACAGGGGGCGCAGTAAGCTATGGCTACACCTTC
CASSPTGGAVSYGYTF
>TRBV7-9|-|-|TRBJ2-2
TGTGCCAGCAGCTTCAGGGACTCCGGGGAGCTGTTTTTT
CASSFRDSGELFF
>TRBV29-1|-|-|TRBJ1-2
TGCAGCGTCGTCAGTAACTATGGCTACACCTTC
CSVVSNYGYTF
>TRBV10-1|TRBD1|-|TRBJ2-2
TGCGCCAGCATAGACAGGGGGCGCACCGGGGAGCTGTTTTTT
CASIDRGRTGELFF
>TRBV19|TRBD1|-|TRBJ1-2
TGTGCCAGTAGGGACAGGGGCGGCTACACCTTC
CASRDRGGYTF
>TRBV11-2|-|few|TRBJ1-2
TGTGCCAGCAGCCCCCGACTTCATGGCTACACCTTC
CASSPRLHGYTF
>TRBV2|-|-|TRBJ1-1
TGTGCCAGCACCAGAGCACAGGGTGGGTCTGAAGCTTTCTTT
CASTRAQGGSEAFF
>TRBV4-1|-|-|TRBJ1-5
TGCGCCAGCAGCCAAGACCTCAGACAGTTTACCCCCCAGCCCCAGCATTTT
CASSQDLRQFTPQPQHF
>TRBV19|TRBD2|-|TRBJ2-2
TGTGCCAGTAGTATGACCGGGACTAGCGGGGGCGTGGGGGAGCTGTTTTTT
CASSMTGTSGGVGELFF
>TRBV6-2/TRBV6-3|TRBD2|-|TRBJ2-3
TGTGCCAGCAGTTACTCCAGGAGTCAGCGGGGGCCAGGGGATACGCAGTATTTT
CASSYSRSQRGPGDTQYF
>TRBV7-2|-|-|TRBJ1-1
TGTGCCAGCAGCTTAGGAGGCGGGTACGACACTGAAGCTTTCTTT
CASSLGGGYDTEAFF
>TRBV11-2|-|-|TRBJ2-2
TGTGCCAGCAGCCTCAGGGGATTGCAGGGCACCGGGGAGCTGTTTTTT
CASSLRGLQGTGELFF
>TRBV6-2/TRBV6-3|-|once|TRBJ2-2
TGTGCCAGCAGCCTCCTGCGAAGCGTCACCGGGGAGCTGTTTTTT
CASSLLRSVTGELFF
>TRBV7-2|-|-|TRBJ2-7
TGTGCCAGCAGAACCCCGGCGGGCTACGAGCAGTACTTC
CASRTPAGYEQYF
>TRBV4-3|-|once|TRBJ2-1
TGCGCCAGCAGCCTCAAGGGGACTTACAATGAGCAGTTCTTC
CASSLKGTYNEQFF
>TRBV14|-|-|TRBJ1-1
TGTGCCAGCAGCCAAGGTTCAGAGGCGGGGACTGAAGCTTTCTTT
CASSQGSEAGTEAFF
>TRBV4-2|-|-|TRBJ1-3
TGTGCCAGCAGCCAACCACGACTGAAGGGGGGAAACACCATATATTTT
CASSQPRLKGGNTIYF
>TRBV9|-|-|TRBJ2-2
TGTGCCAGCAGCGTGAGAAGCGGCGAAACCGGGGAGCTGTTTTTT
CASSVRSGETGELFF
>TRBV11-2|-|-|TRBJ2-7
TGTGCCAGCAGCAACCGACAGAACGAGCAGTACTTC
CASSNRQNEQYF
>TRBV4-1|-|-|TRBJ1-1
TGCGCCAGCAGCCAGTCGGGAGAGAACACTGAAGCTTTCTTT
CASSQSGENTEAFF
>TRBV2|TRBD1|-|TRBJ1-1
TGTGCCAGCAGCTTGGGACAGTCGAACACTGAAGCTTTCTTT
CASSLGQSNTEAFF
>TRBV28|TRBD2|-|TRBJ2-3
TGTGCCAGCAGTTTACTACGGACTAGCGGGGGGGCGGGAGATACGCAGTATTTT
CASSLLRTSGGAGDTQYF
>TRBV3-1/TRBV3-2|-|-|TRBJ2-7
TGTGCCAGCAGCCAACTTTCCGAGCAGTACTTC
CASSQLSEQYF
>TRBV9|-|few|TRBJ2-7
TGTGCCAGCAGCGTAGCTGAAGGCGGTTCCTACGAGCAGTACTTC
CASSVAEGGSYEQYF
>TRBV6-5|TRBD1|-|TRBJ1-2
TGTGCCAGCAGTTACCTTAAGGACAGGGTCTATGGCTACACCTTC
CASSYLKDRVYGYTF
>TRBV19|TRBD1|-|TRBJ1-2
TGTGCCAGTAGTATTGACAGGGGGCGAGATGGCTACACCTTC
CASSIDRGRDGYTF
>TRBV29-1|-|-|TRBJ1-2
TGCAGCACTCAAGGGGGACCTACTTATGGCTACACCTTC
CSTQGGPTYGYTF
>TRBV3-1/TRBV3-2|-|-|TRBJ1-2
TGTGCCAGCAGCCAAGGTCAGTTCTATGGCTACACCTTC
CASSQGQFYGYTF
>TRBV27|TRBD1|-|TRBJ1-6
TGTGCCAGCAGCCCCACAGGGGGCAGTTCACCCCTCCACTTT
CASSPTGGSSPLHF
>TRBV15|-|-|TRBJ1-5
TGTGCCACCAGCAGAGATATGAGCAATCAGCCCCAGCATTTT
CATSRDMSNQPQHF
>TRBV18|TRBD2|-|TRBJ2-1
TGTGCCAGCTCACAATCCGGGACTAGCGTCACCTACAATGAGCAGTTCTTC
CASSQSGTSVTYNEQFF
>TRBV7-2|-|-|TRBJ2-7
TGTGCCAGCAGCTTAGCTACGGGACTTCTATACGAGCAGTACTTC
CASSLATGLLYEQYF
>TRBV28|-|-|TRBJ2-5
TGTGCCAGCAGTTTACCCCCGGAGGGATTGGAGACCCAGTACTTC
CASSLPPEGLETQYF
>TRBV6-5|TRBD1|once|TRBJ2-5
TGTGCCAGCAGTCCGACAGGGGGCGAGGAGACCCAGTACTTC
CASSPTGGEETQYF
>TRBV25-1|TRBD1|-|TRBJ1-2
TGTGCCACCCGGACAGGTTATGGCTACACCTTC
CATRTGYGYTF
>TRBV18|-|-|TRBJ1-4
TGTGCCAGCTCACCCCAGACTATTGGAGGAGGGCTGTTTTTT
CASSPQTIGGGLFF
>TRBV18|-|-|TRBJ1-4
TGTGCCAGCTCACCAGGCCGGAGCCATAATGAAAAACTGTTTTTT
CASSPGRSHNEKLFF
>TRBV12-3/TRBV12-4|-|-|TRBJ1-4
TGTGCCACCTCGGGTCCCCGTCGGGAAAAACTGTTTTTT
CATSGPRREKLFF
>TRBV5-8|TRBD2|-|TRBJ2-2
TGTGCCAGCAGCTTCCCGGGACTAGCGGGGCGGACCGGGGAGCTGTTTTTT
CASSFPGLAGRTGELFF
>TRBV29-1|-|once|TRBJ1-1
TGCAGCGTTGAAAGGGCAGGGGTGAACACTGAAGCTTTCTTT
CSVERAGVNTEAFF
>TRBV12-3/TRBV12-4|-|-|TRBJ2-4
TGTGCCAGCAGGCCAGGGAAAAACATTCAGTACTTC
CASRPGKNIQYF
>TRBV20-1|TRBD2|-|TRBJ2-7
TGCAGTGCTAGTCTAGCGGGGAACTCCTACGAGCAGTACTTC
CSASLAGNSYEQYF
>TRBV6-5|-|-|TRBJ1-6
TGTGCCAGCAGTCCACCCAGGGCGGCGAATTCACCCCTCCACTTT
CASSPPRAANSPLHF
>TRBV9|-|-|TRBJ2-5
TGTGCCAGCAGCGTACAACCTAGCGTGGAGACCCAGTACTTC
CASSVQPSVETQYF